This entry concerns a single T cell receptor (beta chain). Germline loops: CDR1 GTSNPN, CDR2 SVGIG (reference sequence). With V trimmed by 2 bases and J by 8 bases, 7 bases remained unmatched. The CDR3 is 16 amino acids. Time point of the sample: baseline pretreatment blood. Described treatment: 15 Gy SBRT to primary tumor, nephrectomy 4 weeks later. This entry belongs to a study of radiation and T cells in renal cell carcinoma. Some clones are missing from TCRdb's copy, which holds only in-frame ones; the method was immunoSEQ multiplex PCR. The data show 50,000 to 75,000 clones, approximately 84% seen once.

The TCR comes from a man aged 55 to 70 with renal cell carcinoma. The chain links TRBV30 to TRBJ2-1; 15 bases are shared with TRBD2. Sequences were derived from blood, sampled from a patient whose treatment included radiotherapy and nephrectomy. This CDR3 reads CAWSLGLAGGPDEQFF. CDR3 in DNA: TGTGCCTGGAGTCTTGGACTAGCGGGAGGGCCAGATGAGCAGTTCTTC.